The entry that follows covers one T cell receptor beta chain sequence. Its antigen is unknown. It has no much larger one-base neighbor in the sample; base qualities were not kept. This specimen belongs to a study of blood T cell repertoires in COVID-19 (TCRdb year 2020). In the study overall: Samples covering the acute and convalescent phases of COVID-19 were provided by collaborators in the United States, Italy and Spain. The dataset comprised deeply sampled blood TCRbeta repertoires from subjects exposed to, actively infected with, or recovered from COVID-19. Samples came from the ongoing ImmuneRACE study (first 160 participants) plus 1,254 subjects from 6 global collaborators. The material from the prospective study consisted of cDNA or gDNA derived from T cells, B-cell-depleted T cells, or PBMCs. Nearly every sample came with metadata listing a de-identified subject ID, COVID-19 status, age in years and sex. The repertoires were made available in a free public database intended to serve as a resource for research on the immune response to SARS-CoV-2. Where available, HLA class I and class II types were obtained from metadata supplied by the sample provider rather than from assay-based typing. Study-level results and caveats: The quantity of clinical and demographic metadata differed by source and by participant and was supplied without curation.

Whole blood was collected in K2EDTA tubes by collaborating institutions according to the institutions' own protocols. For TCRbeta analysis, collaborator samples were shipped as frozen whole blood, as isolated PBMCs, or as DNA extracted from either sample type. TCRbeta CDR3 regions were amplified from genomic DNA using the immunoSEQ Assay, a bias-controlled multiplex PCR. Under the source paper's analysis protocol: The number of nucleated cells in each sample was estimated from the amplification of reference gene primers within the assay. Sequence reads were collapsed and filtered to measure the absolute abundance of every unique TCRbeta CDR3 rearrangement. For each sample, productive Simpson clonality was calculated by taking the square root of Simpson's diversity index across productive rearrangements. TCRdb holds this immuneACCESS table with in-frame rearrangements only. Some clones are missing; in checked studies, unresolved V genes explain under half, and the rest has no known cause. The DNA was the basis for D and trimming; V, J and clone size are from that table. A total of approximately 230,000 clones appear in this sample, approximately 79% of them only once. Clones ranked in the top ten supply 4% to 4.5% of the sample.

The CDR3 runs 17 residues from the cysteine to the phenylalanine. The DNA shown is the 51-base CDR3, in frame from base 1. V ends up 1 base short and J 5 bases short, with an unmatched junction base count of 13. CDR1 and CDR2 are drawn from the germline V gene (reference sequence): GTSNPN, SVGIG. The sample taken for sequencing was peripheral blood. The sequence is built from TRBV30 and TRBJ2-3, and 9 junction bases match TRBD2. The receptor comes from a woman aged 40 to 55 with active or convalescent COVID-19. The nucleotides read TGTGCCTGGAGTGGGGGTAGTAGCGGGGGAATATTAGATACGCAGTATTTT. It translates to CAWSGGSSGGILDTQYF.